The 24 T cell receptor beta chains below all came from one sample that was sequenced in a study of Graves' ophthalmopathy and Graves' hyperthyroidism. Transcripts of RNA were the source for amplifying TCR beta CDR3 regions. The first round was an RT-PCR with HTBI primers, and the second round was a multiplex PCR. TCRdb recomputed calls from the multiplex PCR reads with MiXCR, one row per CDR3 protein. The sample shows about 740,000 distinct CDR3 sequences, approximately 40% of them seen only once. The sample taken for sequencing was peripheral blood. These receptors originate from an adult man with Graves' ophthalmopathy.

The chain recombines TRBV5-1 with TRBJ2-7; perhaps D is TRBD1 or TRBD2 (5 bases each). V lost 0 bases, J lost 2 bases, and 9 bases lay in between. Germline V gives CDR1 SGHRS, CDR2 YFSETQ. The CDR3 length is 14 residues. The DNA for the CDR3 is TGCGCCAGCAGCTTGGCGACGGGACCCTACGAGCAGTACTTC. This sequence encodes CASSLATGPYEQYF.

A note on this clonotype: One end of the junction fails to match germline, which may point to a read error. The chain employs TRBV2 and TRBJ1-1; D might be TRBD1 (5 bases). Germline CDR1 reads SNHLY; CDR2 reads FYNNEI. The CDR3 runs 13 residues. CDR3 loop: CASSEGLNNEAFF. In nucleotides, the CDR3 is TGTGCCAGCAGTGAGGGGCTGAACAATGAAGCTTTCTTT.

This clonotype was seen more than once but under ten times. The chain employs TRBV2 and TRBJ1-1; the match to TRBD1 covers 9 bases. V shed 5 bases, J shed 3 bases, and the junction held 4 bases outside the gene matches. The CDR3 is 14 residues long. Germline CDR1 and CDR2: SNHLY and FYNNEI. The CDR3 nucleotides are TGTGCCAGCAGTTCCAGGACAGGGGACACTGAAGCTTTCTTT. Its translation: CASSSRTGDTEAFF.

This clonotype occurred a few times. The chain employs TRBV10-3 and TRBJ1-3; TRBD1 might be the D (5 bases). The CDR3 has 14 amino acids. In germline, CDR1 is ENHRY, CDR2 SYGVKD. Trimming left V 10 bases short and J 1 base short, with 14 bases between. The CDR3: CASRPTDSGNTIYF. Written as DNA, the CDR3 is TGTGCCAGCAGACCGACAGATTCTGGAAACACCATATATTTT.

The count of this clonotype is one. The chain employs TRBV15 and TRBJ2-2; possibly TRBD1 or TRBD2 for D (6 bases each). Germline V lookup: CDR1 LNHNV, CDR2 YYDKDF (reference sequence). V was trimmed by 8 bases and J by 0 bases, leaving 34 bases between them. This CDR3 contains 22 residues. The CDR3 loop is CATAGRDKGGIGDSSNTGELFF. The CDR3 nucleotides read TGTGCCACCGCCGGCAGAGATAAGGGGGGTATTGGTGACAGCTCGAACACCGGGGAGCTGTTTTTT.

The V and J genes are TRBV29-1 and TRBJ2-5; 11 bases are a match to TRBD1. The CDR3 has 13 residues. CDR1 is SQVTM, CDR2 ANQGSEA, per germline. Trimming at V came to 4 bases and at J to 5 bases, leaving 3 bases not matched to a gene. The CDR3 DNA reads TGCAGCGTTGGGACAGGGGGCGCCGAGACCCAGTACTTC. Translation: CSVGTGGAETQYF.

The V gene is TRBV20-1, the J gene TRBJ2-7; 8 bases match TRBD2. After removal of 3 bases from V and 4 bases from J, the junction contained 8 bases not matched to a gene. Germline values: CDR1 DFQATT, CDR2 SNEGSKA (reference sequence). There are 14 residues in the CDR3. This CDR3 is CSASGGANQYEQYF. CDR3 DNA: TGCAGTGCTAGCGGGGGGGCGAACCAATACGAGCAGTACTTC.

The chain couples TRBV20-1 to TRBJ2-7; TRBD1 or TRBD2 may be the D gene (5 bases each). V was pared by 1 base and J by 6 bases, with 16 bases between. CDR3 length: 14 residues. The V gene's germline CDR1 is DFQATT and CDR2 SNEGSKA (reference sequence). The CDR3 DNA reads TGCAGTGCTAGAGTAGGGACGAAGGCGTCCGAGCAGTACTTC. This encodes CSARVGTKASEQYF.

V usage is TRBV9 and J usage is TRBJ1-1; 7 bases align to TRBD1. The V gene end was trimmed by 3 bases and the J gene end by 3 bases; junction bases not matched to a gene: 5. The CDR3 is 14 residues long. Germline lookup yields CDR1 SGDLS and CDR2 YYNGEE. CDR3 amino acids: CASSEQGTYTEAFF. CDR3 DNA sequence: TGTGCCAGCAGCGAACAGGGGACTTACACTGAAGCTTTCTTT. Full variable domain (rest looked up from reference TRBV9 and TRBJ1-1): DSGVTQTPKHLITATGQRVTLRCSPRSGDLSVYWYQQSLDQGLQFLIQYYNGEERAKGNILERFSAQQFPDLHSELNLSSLELGDSALYFCASSEQGTYTEAFFGQGTRLTVV.

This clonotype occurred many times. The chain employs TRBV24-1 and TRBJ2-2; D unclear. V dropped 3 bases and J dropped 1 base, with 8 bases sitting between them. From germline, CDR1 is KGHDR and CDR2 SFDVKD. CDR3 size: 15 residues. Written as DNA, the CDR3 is TGTGCCACCAGTGATCCACGTCTGAACACCGGGGAGCTGTTTTTT. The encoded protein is CATSDPRLNTGELFF.

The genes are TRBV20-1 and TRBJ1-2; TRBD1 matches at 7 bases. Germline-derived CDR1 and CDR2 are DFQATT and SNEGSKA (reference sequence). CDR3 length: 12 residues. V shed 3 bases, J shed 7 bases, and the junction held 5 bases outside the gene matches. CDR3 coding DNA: TGCAGTGCTAGTAAGGGGGCTTTTGGCTACACCTTC. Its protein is CSASKGAFGYTF.

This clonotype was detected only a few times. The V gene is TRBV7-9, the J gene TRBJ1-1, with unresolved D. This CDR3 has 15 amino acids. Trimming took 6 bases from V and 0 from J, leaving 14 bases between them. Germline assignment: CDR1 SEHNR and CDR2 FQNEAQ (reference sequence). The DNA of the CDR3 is TGTGCCAGCAGTGAAGCACCCGGGATGAACACTGAAGCTTTCTTT. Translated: CASSEAPGMNTEAFF.

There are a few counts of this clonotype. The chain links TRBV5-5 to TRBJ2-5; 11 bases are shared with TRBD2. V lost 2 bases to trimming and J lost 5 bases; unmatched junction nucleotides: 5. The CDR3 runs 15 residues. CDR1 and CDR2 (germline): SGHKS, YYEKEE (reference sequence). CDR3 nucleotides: TGTGCCAGCAGCTTTAGCGGGAGGGCCCGGGAGACCCAGTACTTC. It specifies CASSFSGRARETQYF.

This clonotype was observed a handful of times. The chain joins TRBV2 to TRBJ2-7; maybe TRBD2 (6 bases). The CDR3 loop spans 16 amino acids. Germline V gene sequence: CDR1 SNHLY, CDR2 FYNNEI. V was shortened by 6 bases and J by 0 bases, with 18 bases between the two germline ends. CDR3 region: CASRPSAGRYSYEQYF. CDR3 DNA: TGTGCCAGCAGACCCTCTGCGGGACGGTACTCCTACGAGCAGTACTTC. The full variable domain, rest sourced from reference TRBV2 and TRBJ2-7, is EPEVTQTPSHQVTQMGQEVILRCVPISNHLYFYWYRQILGQKVEFLVSFYNNEISEKSEIFDDQFSVERPDGSNFTLKIRSTKLEDSAMYFCASRPSAGRYSYEQYFGPGTRLTVT.

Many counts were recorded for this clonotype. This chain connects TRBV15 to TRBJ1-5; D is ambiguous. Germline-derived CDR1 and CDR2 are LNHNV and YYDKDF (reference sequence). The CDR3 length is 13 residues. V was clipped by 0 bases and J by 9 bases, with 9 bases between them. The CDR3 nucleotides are TGTGCCACCAGCAGAGATCTAGGATTGCCCCAGCATTTT. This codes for CATSRDLGLPQHF.

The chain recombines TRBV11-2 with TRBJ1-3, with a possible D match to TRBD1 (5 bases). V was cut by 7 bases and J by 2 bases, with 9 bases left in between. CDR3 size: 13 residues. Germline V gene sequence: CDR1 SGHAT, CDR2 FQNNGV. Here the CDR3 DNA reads TGTGCCAGCAAACCGGGGCCTGGAAACACCATATATTTT. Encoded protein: CASKPGPGNTIYF. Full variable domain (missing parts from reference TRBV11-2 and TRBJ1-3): EAGVAQSPRYKIIEKRQSVAFWCNPISGHATLYWYQQILGQGPKLLIQFQNNGVVDDSQLPKDRFSAERLKGVDSTLKIQPAKLEDSAVYLCASKPGPGNTIYFGEGSWLTVV.

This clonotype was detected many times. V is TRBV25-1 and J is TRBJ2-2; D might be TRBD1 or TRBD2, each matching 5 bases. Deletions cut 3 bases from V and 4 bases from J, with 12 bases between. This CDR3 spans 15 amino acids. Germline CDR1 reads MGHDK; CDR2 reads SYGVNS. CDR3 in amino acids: CASSDPGPGTGELFF. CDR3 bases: TGTGCCAGCAGTGACCCGGGGCCCGGCACCGGGGAGCTGTTTTTT.

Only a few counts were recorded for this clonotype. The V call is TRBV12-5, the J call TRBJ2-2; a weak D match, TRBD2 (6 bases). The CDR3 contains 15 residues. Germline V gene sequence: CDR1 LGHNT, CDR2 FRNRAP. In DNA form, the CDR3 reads TGTGCCAGCAGATCGGCGGGAAAGGGGACCGGGGAGCTGTTTTTT. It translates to CASRSAGKGTGELFF.

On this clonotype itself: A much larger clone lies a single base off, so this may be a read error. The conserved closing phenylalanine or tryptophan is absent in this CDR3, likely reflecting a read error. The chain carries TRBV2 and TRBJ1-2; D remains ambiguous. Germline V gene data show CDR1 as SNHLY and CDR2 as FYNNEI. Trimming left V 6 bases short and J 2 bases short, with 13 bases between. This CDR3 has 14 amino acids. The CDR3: CASSFGRANYGYTS. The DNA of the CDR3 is TGTGCCAGCAGCTTCGGAAGGGCGAACTATGGCTACACCTCC.

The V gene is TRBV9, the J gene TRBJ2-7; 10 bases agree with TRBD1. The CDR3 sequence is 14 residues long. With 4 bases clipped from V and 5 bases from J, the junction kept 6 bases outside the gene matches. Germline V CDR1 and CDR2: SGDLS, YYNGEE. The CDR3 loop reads CASSPGTGAHEQYF. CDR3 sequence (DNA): TGTGCCAGCAGCCCAGGGACAGGGGCCCACGAGCAGTACTTC.

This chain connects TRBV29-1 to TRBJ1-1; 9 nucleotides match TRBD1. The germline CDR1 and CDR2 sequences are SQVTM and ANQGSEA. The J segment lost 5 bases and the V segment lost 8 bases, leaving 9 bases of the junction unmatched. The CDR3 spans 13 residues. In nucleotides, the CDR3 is TGCAGCAGCTACAGGGGGCTGGGGACTGAAGCTTTCTTT. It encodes CSSYRGLGTEAFF.

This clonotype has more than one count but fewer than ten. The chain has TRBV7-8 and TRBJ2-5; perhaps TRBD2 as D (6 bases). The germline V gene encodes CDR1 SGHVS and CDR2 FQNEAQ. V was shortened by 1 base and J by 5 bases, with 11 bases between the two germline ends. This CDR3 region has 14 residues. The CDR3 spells CASSLVIGGETQYF. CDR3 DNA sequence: TGTGCCAGCAGCTTAGTAATTGGAGGGGAGACCCAGTACTTC.

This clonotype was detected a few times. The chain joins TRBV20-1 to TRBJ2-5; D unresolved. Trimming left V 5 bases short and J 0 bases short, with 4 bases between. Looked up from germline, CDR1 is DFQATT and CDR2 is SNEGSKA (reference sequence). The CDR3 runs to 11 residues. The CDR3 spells CSAGHQETQYF. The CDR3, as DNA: TGCAGTGCTGGACACCAAGAGACCCAGTACTTC.

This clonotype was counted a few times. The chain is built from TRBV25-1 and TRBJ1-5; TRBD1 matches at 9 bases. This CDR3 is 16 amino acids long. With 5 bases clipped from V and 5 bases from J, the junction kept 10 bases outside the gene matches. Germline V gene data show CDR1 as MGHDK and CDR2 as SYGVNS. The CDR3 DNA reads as TGTGCCAGCAGTTTATCTCCTCGGACAGGGGATCAGCCCCAGCATTTT. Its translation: CASSLSPRTGDQPQHF.